This TCR beta chain was recorded in a study of cytomegalovirus exposure and HLA in healthy donors. The CDR3 extends over 15 amino acids. The V and J ends lost 1 base and 4 bases, in that order; junction bases with no gene match: 3. Germline V gene lookup returns CDR1 SGHNT and CDR2 YENEEA. With 60 Vbeta and 13 Jbeta primers, the PCR was carried out. Measured with immunoSEQ multiplex PCR; TCRdb has only the in-frame clones, and not every one. The sample includes approximately 100,000 clones, roughly three quarters seen only once; the top ten take more than 3.5%. Notes on this clone: Antigen specificity is unknown.

Study conclusions and caveats: Within a later analysis, the majority of CMV-associated TCR beta chains appeared HLA-restricted. A classifier reportedly called cytomegalovirus status with high sensitivity and specificity.

The receptor's source is a female donor in good health and CMV-seropositive. The rearrangement links TRBV11-3 to TRBJ2-1, with 8 bases lining up with TRBD2. Sample: PBMCs. Here the CDR3 DNA reads TGTGCCAGCAGCTTAGCACTAGCGGCTTACAATGAGCAGTTCTTC. This codes for CASSLALAAYNEQFF.